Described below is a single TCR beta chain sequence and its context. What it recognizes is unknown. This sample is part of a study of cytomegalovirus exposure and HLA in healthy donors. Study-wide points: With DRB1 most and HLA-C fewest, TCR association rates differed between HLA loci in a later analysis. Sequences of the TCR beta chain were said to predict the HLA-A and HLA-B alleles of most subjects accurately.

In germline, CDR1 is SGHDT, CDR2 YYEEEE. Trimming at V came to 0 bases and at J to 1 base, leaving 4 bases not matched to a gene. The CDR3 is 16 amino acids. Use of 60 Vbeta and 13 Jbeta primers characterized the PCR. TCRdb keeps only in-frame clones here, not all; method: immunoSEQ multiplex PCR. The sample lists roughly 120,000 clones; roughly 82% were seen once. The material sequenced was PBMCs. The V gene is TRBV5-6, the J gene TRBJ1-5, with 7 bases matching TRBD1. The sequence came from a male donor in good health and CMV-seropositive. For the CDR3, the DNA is TGTGCCAGCAGCTTGGCGAGGGGGCCGAGCAATCAGCCCCAGCATTTT. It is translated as CASSLARGPSNQPQHF.